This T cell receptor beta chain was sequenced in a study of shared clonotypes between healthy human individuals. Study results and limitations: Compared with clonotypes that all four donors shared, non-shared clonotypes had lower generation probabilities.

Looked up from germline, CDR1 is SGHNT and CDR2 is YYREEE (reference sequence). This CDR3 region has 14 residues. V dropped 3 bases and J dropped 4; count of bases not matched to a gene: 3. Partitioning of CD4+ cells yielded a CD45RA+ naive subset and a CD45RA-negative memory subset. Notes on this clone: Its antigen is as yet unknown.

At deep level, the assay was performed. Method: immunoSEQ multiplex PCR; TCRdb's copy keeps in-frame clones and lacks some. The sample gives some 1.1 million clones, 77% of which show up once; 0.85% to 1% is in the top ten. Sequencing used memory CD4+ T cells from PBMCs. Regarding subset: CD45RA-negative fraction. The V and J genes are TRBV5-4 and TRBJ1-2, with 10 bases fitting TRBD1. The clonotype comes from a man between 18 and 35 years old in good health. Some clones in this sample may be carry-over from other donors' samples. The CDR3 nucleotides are TGTGCCAGCAGCTCGTGGACAGGGGGCTATGGCTACACCTTC. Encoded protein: CASSSWTGGYGYTF.